This T cell receptor (beta chain) emerged from a study of molecular identifiers for immune sequencing clone quantification (dated by TCRdb to between 2018 and 2020). Looking at the study overall: For a replicate experiment, RNA from around 20,000 or 100,000 naive CD8 T cells was divided into five aliquots, of which four were sequenced. This methods study benchmarked molecular-identifier clustering-based TCR repertoire sequencing (MIDCIRS) and TCR RNA copy counting, using CD8 T cells to do so. Broader findings and caveats from the paper: In CMV-specific effector cells, clones with more than 20 RNA copies accounted for over 99% of molecules, whereas in naive cells such clones accounted for under 1%. Even against a background of about a million naive CD8 T cells, spiked-in Jurkat TCR RNA amounting to a single cell's worth was reported to be detectable. Approximately 3.1 recovered TCR RNA copies per cell were obtained by modeling, versus around 10 by digital PCR, implying a capture efficiency of about 30%. When barcode sub-clustering was not used, chimeric consensus sequences inflated TCR diversity, with chimeras reaching as high as 47%. The naive libraries included spiked-in Jurkat TCR RNA (around 9 copies' worth), and this Jurkat TCR RNA is not part of the donor repertoire. Identical TCR molecules sharing a barcode could cause highly expanded clone sizes to be underestimated.

From the germline V gene, CDR1 is SGHTA and CDR2 is FQGNSA. Spanning cysteine to phenylalanine, the CDR3 consists of 12 amino acids. Only CDR3 DNA is held: 36 bases, read in frame from base 1. Deletion took 4 bases off V and 4 bases off J, with a span of 6 bases between the germline ends. Library preparation employed PCR. Sequencing used a NextSeq 500. Bulk TCR libraries were prepared as previously described, using TCR primers listed in Table S5. Total RNA was purified with the Qiagen AllPrep DNA/RNA kit. Before analysis, reads from multiple sequencing runs of one library were combined. The authors processed their data as follows. Only reads with exact TCR constant sequence were kept, trimmed to 150 nt, and grouped by their 12-nt molecular barcodes. Reads inside each barcode group were sub-clustered using a 15% Levenshtein threshold, and a quality-weighted consensus sequence was constructed for each RNA molecule. Non-functional sequences were excluded, and lower-count sequences lying one edit away from another sequence were also excluded. Based on fitting two negative binomial distributions, any barcode sub-cluster with under 20% of the maximum read count was discarded. TCRdb took the public reads, trimmed them with fastp at Q25, ran MiXCR for clone calling and kept in-frame beta chains. Identical CDR3 protein sequences are pooled into one entry, listed with their most common genes and DNA. The V and J calls come from TCRdb's annotation, not from the publication. The sample profile shows a few hundred thousand distinct CDR3 sequences; about 26% of them were found once. Approximately 0.8% of the sample is held by the ten biggest clonotypes.

Libraries of naive CD8 T cells were built from anywhere between about 17,000 and 1,000,000 sorted cells, with 10%, 30% or 50% of the purified RNA used. On a BD FACSAria II, naive CD8 T cells were FACS-sorted as CD8+CD4-CCR7+CD45RA+ and collected into RLT Plus buffer. Detection sensitivity was tested by spiking Jurkat RNA equal to some 11 TCR copies' worth into samples containing about 19,000-1,000,000 naive CD8 T cells. CD8 T cells were enriched using RosetteSep CD8+ T Cell Enrichment Cocktail and Ficoll-Paque, and the enriched cells then underwent ACK red cell lysis. This clonotype was detected many times. Its specific antigen is unknown. Base qualities are missing; no much larger clone stands one base away.

The sample comprised naive CD8+ T cells from blood, with Jurkat cell RNA spiked in. Per the publication, the cell subset or site label means: FACS-sorted CD8+CD4-CCR7+CD45RA+ naive T cells. This receptor was identified in a human donor in good health. Some libraries in this study had Jurkat cell RNA spiked in. The chain is made from TRBV7-2 and TRBJ2-3; no D gene call is confident. The CDR3 sequence is CASSYISDTQYF. The DNA sequence is given as TGTGCCAGCAGCTATATCTCAGATACGCAGTATTTT.